This T cell receptor beta chain stems from a study of OX40 agonist ivuxolimab in advanced cancers. Across the whole study: Ivuxolimab, an agonist antibody against OX40 (CD134), was given to patients. Earlier anti-PD-1, anti-PD-L1 or anti-CTLA-4 therapy was permitted; around 40% had received some. Study-level points and caveats: Low clonal expansion, among the lowest seen, marked partial responders at 0.1-3.0 mg/kg. With doses of 0.1 to 3.0 mg/kg, CD4+ and CD8+ blood T cells had undergone clonal expansion by week 6.

The length of the CDR3 is 14 residues. V lost 4 bases and J 2 bases, leaving 9 bases between the germline ends. Germline lookup yields CDR1 MGHRA and CDR2 YSYEKL. With respect to this clone: Its target is not known.

Data came from immunoSEQ multiplex PCR; TCRdb stores just in-frame clones and leaves some out. The table includes about 16,000 clones, around four fifths detected once. The sequence derives from an adult with an advanced solid tumor such as melanoma, head and neck, liver or kidney cancer. The sequencing here drew on CD4+ or CD8+ T cells sorted from blood, taken in a trial of the OX40 agonist ivuxolimab. This chain links TRBV4-1 with TRBJ1-5, with D hard to call. In DNA, the CDR3 is TGCGCCAGCAGCCCCGTTTTGGGCAATCAGCCCCAGCATTTT. It encodes CASSPVLGNQPQHF.